Listed below are T cell receptor beta chains from one sample, sequenced in a study of shared clonotypes between healthy human individuals. The assay was immunoSEQ multiplex PCR, and TCRdb's table has in-frame clones only and misses some. In the table there are more than 500,000 clones, 95% of which are singletons. Sample: naive CD8+ T cells sorted from blood. The source of these receptors is a woman in her twenties or thirties in good health. Each CDR3 is given with its conserved first and last residue. Fields, in order: D gene, V gene, J gene, CDR3 length, clone size, CDR3 protein, CDR3 DNA. A D gene is named only where the DNA matches it firmly. A clone size is listed for some rows: how often the clone was seen (once, few, many), or a class if it is expanded.

D gene: TRBD1
V gene: TRBV7-2
J gene: TRBJ1-1
CDR3 length: 16
clone size: .
CDR3 protein: CASSLWPHGQDAEAFF
CDR3 DNA: TGTGCCAGCAGCTTGTGGCCCCACGGACAGGACGCTGAAGCTTTCTTT

D gene: TRBD1
V gene: TRBV6-6
J gene: TRBJ2-1
CDR3 length: 12
clone size: .
CDR3 protein: CASSGEDRVRFF
CDR3 DNA: TGTGCCAGCAGTGGGGAAGACAGGGTAAGGTTCTTC

D gene: .
V gene: TRBV11-2
J gene: TRBJ2-1
CDR3 length: 15
clone size: .
CDR3 protein: CASSSFNGVYNEQFF
CDR3 DNA: TGTGCCAGCAGCTCGTTTAACGGGGTTTACAATGAGCAGTTCTTC

D gene: .
V gene: TRBV7-6
J gene: TRBJ2-1
CDR3 length: 14
clone size: .
CDR3 protein: CASSIGTSYNEQFF
CDR3 DNA: TGTGCCAGCAGCATCGGGACTTCCTACAATGAGCAGTTCTTC

D gene: .
V gene: TRBV7-9
J gene: TRBJ1-4
CDR3 length: 15
clone size: .
CDR3 protein: CASSSTGATNEKLFF
CDR3 DNA: TGTGCCAGCAGTTCGACGGGTGCAACTAATGAAAAACTGTTTTTT

D gene: .
V gene: TRBV10-3
J gene: TRBJ1-1
CDR3 length: 14
clone size: .
CDR3 protein: CAISDNMDRHEAFF
CDR3 DNA: TGTGCCATCAGTGATAATATGGATCGACATGAAGCTTTCTTT

D gene: TRBD1
V gene: TRBV4-1
J gene: TRBJ2-7
CDR3 length: 15
clone size: few
CDR3 protein: CASSVSGTGLYEQYF
CDR3 DNA: TGCGCCAGCAGCGTCTCCGGGACAGGGCTCTACGAGCAGTACTTC

D gene: .
V gene: TRBV11-2
J gene: TRBJ2-1
CDR3 length: 15
clone size: .
CDR3 protein: CASSHLVVRTNEQFF
CDR3 DNA: TGTGCCAGCAGCCACCTCGTGGTCAGGACCAATGAGCAGTTCTTC

D gene: TRBD1
V gene: TRBV4-1
J gene: TRBJ2-1
CDR3 length: 13
clone size: .
CDR3 protein: CASSYITPGQMVF
CDR3 DNA: TGCGCCAGCAGCTACATAACCCCGGGACAGATGGTCTTC

D gene: .
V gene: TRBV27
J gene: TRBJ1-5
CDR3 length: 14
clone size: few
CDR3 protein: CASSLGGINQPQHF
CDR3 DNA: TGTGCCAGCAGTTTAGGAGGGATTAATCAGCCCCAGCATTTT

D gene: .
V gene: TRBV6-5
J gene: TRBJ2-2
CDR3 length: 16
clone size: .
CDR3 protein: CASSYSGDKNTGELFF
CDR3 DNA: TGTGCCAGCAGTTACTCCGGGGACAAGAACACCGGGGAGCTGTTTTTT

D gene: .
V gene: TRBV27
J gene: TRBJ1-1
CDR3 length: 13
clone size: .
CDR3 protein: CASSLRQHTEAFF
CDR3 DNA: TGTGCCAGCAGTTTACGACAGCACACTGAAGCTTTCTTT

D gene: .
V gene: TRBV11-2
J gene: TRBJ2-7
CDR3 length: 14
clone size: .
CDR3 protein: CASSLATVTYEQYF
CDR3 DNA: TGTGCCAGCAGCTTAGCGACTGTCACCTACGAGCAGTACTTC

D gene: .
V gene: TRBV19
J gene: TRBJ1-3
CDR3 length: 16
clone size: .
CDR3 protein: CASSIRQVLSGNTIYF
CDR3 DNA: TGTGCCAGTAGTATTCGACAGGTCCTCTCTGGAAACACCATATATTTT

D gene: TRBD1
V gene: TRBV9
J gene: TRBJ1-1
CDR3 length: 15
clone size: .
CDR3 protein: CASSIQTGGPTEAFF
CDR3 DNA: TGTGCCAGCAGCATCCAGACAGGGGGGCCCACTGAAGCTTTCTTT

D gene: .
V gene: TRBV7-9
J gene: TRBJ2-2
CDR3 length: 19
clone size: .
CDR3 protein: CASGQRRGRNGSNTGELFF
CDR3 DNA: TGTGCCAGCGGGCAACGCAGAGGACGGAACGGCTCGAACACCGGGGAGCTGTTTTTT

D gene: TRBD2
V gene: TRBV19
J gene: TRBJ2-1
CDR3 length: 15
clone size: .
CDR3 protein: CASSVLAGGLNEQFF
CDR3 DNA: TGTGCCAGTAGTGTGTTAGCGGGAGGCCTGAATGAGCAGTTCTTC

D gene: .
V gene: TRBV27
J gene: TRBJ2-1
CDR3 length: 13
clone size: .
CDR3 protein: CASSFGGESPEFF
CDR3 DNA: TGTGCCAGCAGTTTCGGCGGGGAGAGTCCTGAGTTCTTC

D gene: .
V gene: TRBV7-9
J gene: TRBJ2-1
CDR3 length: 13
clone size: once
CDR3 protein: CASSAESTNEQFF
CDR3 DNA: TGTGCCAGCAGCGCAGAGAGCACCAATGAGCAGTTCTTC

D gene: TRBD2
V gene: TRBV27
J gene: TRBJ2-2
CDR3 length: 18
clone size: .
CDR3 protein: CASSFVGLAGERTGELFF
CDR3 DNA: TGTGCCAGCAGTTTCGTAGGGCTAGCGGGAGAACGGACCGGGGAGCTGTTTTTT

D gene: .
V gene: TRBV27
J gene: TRBJ2-7
CDR3 length: 13
clone size: once
CDR3 protein: CASRPGSSYEQYF
CDR3 DNA: TGTGCCAGCAGACCAGGGAGCTCCTACGAGCAGTACTTC

D gene: .
V gene: TRBV2
J gene: TRBJ2-7
CDR3 length: 11
clone size: .
CDR3 protein: CASSDGGEQYF
CDR3 DNA: TGTGCCAGCAGTGACGGGGGCGAGCAGTACTTC

D gene: .
V gene: TRBV27
J gene: TRBJ2-3
CDR3 length: 14
clone size: .
CDR3 protein: CASSPGLGTDTQYF
CDR3 DNA: TGTGCCAGCAGTCCGGGACTTGGCACAGATACGCAGTATTTT

D gene: TRBD1
V gene: TRBV27
J gene: TRBJ1-3
CDR3 length: 15
clone size: .
CDR3 protein: CASSLTGGSGNTIYF
CDR3 DNA: TGTGCCAGCAGTCTGACAGGGGGTTCTGGAAACACCATATATTTT

D gene: TRBD1
V gene: TRBV11-2
J gene: TRBJ1-1
CDR3 length: 14
clone size: .
CDR3 protein: CASSFGTVTTEAFF
CDR3 DNA: TGTGCCAGCAGCTTCGGGACAGTGACCACTGAAGCTTTCTTT

D gene: .
V gene: TRBV28
J gene: TRBJ2-2
CDR3 length: 18
clone size: .
CDR3 protein: CASTIHAPGVGVTGELFF
CDR3 DNA: TGTGCCAGCACCATTCACGCCCCTGGGGTTGGGGTCACCGGGGAGCTGTTTTTT

D gene: .
V gene: TRBV19
J gene: TRBJ2-7
CDR3 length: 15
clone size: .
CDR3 protein: CASSISDRNSYEQYF
CDR3 DNA: TGTGCCAGTAGTATATCAGACAGAAACTCCTACGAGCAGTACTTC

D gene: .
V gene: TRBV2
J gene: TRBJ1-2
CDR3 length: 11
clone size: few
CDR3 protein: CASSEGNGYTF
CDR3 DNA: TGTGCCAGCAGCGAGGGGAACGGCTACACCTTC

D gene: .
V gene: TRBV9
J gene: TRBJ2-1
CDR3 length: 14
clone size: .
CDR3 protein: CASSVEDSPNEQFF
CDR3 DNA: TGTGCCAGCAGCGTAGAGGACAGTCCCAATGAGCAGTTCTTC

D gene: TRBD1
V gene: TRBV28
J gene: TRBJ1-2
CDR3 length: 14
clone size: .
CDR3 protein: CASSPWTGAGGYTF
CDR3 DNA: TGTGCCAGCAGCCCATGGACAGGGGCTGGCGGCTACACCTTC

D gene: .
V gene: TRBV28
J gene: TRBJ1-2
CDR3 length: 13
clone size: .
CDR3 protein: CASRKGRYYGYTF
CDR3 DNA: TGTGCCAGCAGGAAGGGACGGTACTATGGCTACACCTTC

D gene: .
V gene: TRBV27
J gene: TRBJ2-7
CDR3 length: 15
clone size: .
CDR3 protein: CASRTLGGTFGEQYF
CDR3 DNA: TGTGCCAGCAGGACCCTAGGGGGGACCTTCGGGGAGCAGTACTTC

D gene: .
V gene: TRBV30
J gene: TRBJ2-7
CDR3 length: 12
clone size: .
CDR3 protein: CAWSVMAYEQYF
CDR3 DNA: TGTGCCTGGAGTGTAATGGCCTACGAGCAGTACTTC

D gene: .
V gene: TRBV5-1
J gene: TRBJ1-5
CDR3 length: 16
clone size: .
CDR3 protein: CASSPGSKNSNQPQHF
CDR3 DNA: TGCGCCAGCAGCCCCGGGAGTAAGAATAGCAATCAGCCCCAGCATTTT

D gene: .
V gene: TRBV29-1
J gene: TRBJ2-7
CDR3 length: 15
clone size: .
CDR3 protein: CSVEVVGRTTYEQYF
CDR3 DNA: TGCAGCGTTGAAGTAGTGGGTAGGACCACCTACGAGCAGTACTTC

D gene: .
V gene: TRBV11-2
J gene: TRBJ2-7
CDR3 length: 15
clone size: .
CDR3 protein: CASSLGAGPSYEQYF
CDR3 DNA: TGTGCCAGCAGCTTAGGGGCGGGGCCATCCTACGAGCAGTACTTC

D gene: TRBD1
V gene: TRBV5-5
J gene: TRBJ2-7
CDR3 length: 13
clone size: .
CDR3 protein: CASSSGQRYEQYF
CDR3 DNA: TGTGCCAGCAGCTCGGGACAGCGCTACGAGCAGTACTTC

D gene: .
V gene: TRBV2
J gene: TRBJ1-2
CDR3 length: 14
clone size: .
CDR3 protein: CASTLGGEDYGYTF
CDR3 DNA: TGTGCCAGCACCTTGGGGGGAGAAGACTATGGCTACACCTTC

D gene: TRBD2
V gene: TRBV19
J gene: TRBJ2-5
CDR3 length: 17
clone size: .
CDR3 protein: CASSSLAGEPYQETQYF
CDR3 DNA: TGTGCCAGTAGTAGCCTGGCGGGAGAGCCTTACCAAGAGACCCAGTACTTC

D gene: .
V gene: TRBV7-9
J gene: TRBJ2-3
CDR3 length: 15
clone size: .
CDR3 protein: CASSPAGGRADTQYF
CDR3 DNA: TGTGCCAGCAGCCCAGCTGGGGGGCGTGCAGATACGCAGTATTTT

D gene: TRBD2
V gene: TRBV9
J gene: TRBJ2-7
CDR3 length: 15
clone size: once
CDR3 protein: CASSVALAETYEQYF
CDR3 DNA: TGTGCCAGCAGCGTAGCACTAGCGGAGACCTACGAGCAGTACTTC